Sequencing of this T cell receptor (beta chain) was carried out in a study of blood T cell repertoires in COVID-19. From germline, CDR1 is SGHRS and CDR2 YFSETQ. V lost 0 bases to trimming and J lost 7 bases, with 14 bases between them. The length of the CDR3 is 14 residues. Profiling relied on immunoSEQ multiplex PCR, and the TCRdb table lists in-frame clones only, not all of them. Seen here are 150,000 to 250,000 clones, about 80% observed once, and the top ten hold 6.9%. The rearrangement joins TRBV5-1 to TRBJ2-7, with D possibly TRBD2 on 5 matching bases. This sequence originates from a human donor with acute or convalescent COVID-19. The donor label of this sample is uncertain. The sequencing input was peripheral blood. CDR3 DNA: TGCGCCAGCAGCTTGGCCGGCGGCGGCGGGGAGCAGTACTTC. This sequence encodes CASSLAGGGGEQYF.